The 26 T cell receptor beta chains in this list originate from one sample, sequenced in a study of cytomegalovirus exposure and HLA in healthy donors. Method: immunoSEQ multiplex PCR; TCRdb's copy keeps in-frame clones and lacks some. The table shows some 110,000 clones, with roughly 83% occurring only once. The sequenced sample was PBMCs. These receptors all stem from a man between 18 and 29 years old in good health and CMV-seronegative.

This rearrangement joins TRBV5-1 to TRBJ2-7; 8 bases agree with TRBD2. Trimming removed 6 bases from V and 0 bases from J; junction bases left unmatched: 8. The CDR3 length is 15 residues. Germline CDR1 SGHRS, CDR2 YFSETQ. The CDR3 sequence is CASTHRGGSSYEQYF. CDR3 bases: TGCGCCAGCACTCACCGGGGGGGGTCCTCCTACGAGCAGTACTTC.

The V gene is TRBV7-9, the J gene TRBJ2-1; 8 nucleotides line up with TRBD1. Unmatched junction bases numbered 13, after V lost 5 bases and J lost 4 bases. The CDR3 sequence is 17 residues long. Germline V gene lookup returns CDR1 SEHNR and CDR2 FQNEAQ (reference sequence). For the CDR3, the DNA is TGTGCCAGCAGCGGACCCTCCGACAGGGGTTTTTACAATGAGCAGTTCTTC. Encoded protein: CASSGPSDRGFYNEQFF.

This chain uses TRBV13 with TRBJ2-7, with 12 bases lining up with TRBD1. The CDR3 totals 14 residues. Looked up from germline, CDR1 is PRHDT and CDR2 is FYEKMQ (reference sequence). V trimming: 3 bases; J trimming: 6 bases; junction bases outside the gene matches: 3. In DNA, the CDR3 is TGTGCCAGCAGCTTCGGGACAGGGGGCCCCGAGCAGTACTTC. Translation: CASSFGTGGPEQYF.

The rearrangement links TRBV2 to TRBJ2-6; D not certain. The V end was cut by 7 bases, the J end by 0 bases, with 7 bases between. Germline assignment: CDR1 SNHLY and CDR2 FYNNEI. The CDR3 covers 14 residues. The CDR3 nucleotides read TGTGCCAGCACACAGCCCTCTGGGGCCAACGTCCTGACTTTC. This codes for CASTQPSGANVLTF. Combining the CDR3 with reference TRBV2 and TRBJ2-6 gives the whole variable domain EPEVTQTPSHQVTQMGQEVILRCVPISNHLYFYWYRQILGQKVEFLVSFYNNEISEKSEIFDDQFSVERPDGSNFTLKIRSTKLEDSAMYFCASTQPSGANVLTFGAGSRLTVL.

The chain employs TRBV7-8 and TRBJ2-7, with D unresolved. From germline, CDR1 is SGHVS and CDR2 FQNEAQ. V was cut by 5 bases and J by 6 bases, with 11 bases left in between. The CDR3 has 12 residues. The CDR3 DNA follows: TGTGCCAGCAGCCCCAAGACACTCGAGCAGTACTTC. Its translation: CASSPKTLEQYF.

This chain joins TRBV7-9 and TRBJ2-1; 9 bases agree with TRBD1. Unmatched junction bases numbered 7, after V lost 5 bases and J lost 5 bases. Germline V gene lookup returns CDR1 SEHNR and CDR2 FQNEAQ (reference sequence). CDR3 size: 15 residues. CDR3 loop: CASSLEGQGHNEQFF. The CDR3 DNA reads TGTGCCAGCAGCCTAGAGGGACAGGGTCACAATGAGCAGTTCTTC. Complete variable domain (other parts from reference TRBV7-9 and TRBJ2-1): DTGVSQNPRHKITKRGQNVTFRCDPISEHNRLYWYRQTLGQGPEFLTYFQNEAQLEKSRLLSDRFSAERPKGSFSTLEIQRTEQGDSAMYLCASSLEGQGHNEQFFGPGTRLTVL.

This rearrangement joins TRBV9 to TRBJ2-1; TRBD2 might be the D (5 bases). Germline assignment: CDR1 SGDLS and CDR2 YYNGEE. Trimming left V 9 bases short and J 4 bases short, with 14 bases between. This CDR3 region has 13 residues. As DNA, the CDR3 is TGTGCCACAGGTCCCGGAGGTTACAATGAGCAGTTCTTC. Its protein product is CATGPGGYNEQFF. The full variable domain, with the rest looked up from reference TRBV9 and TRBJ2-1, is DSGVTQTPKHLITATGQRVTLRCSPRSGDLSVYWYQQSLDQGLQFLIQYYNGEERAKGNILERFSAQQFPDLHSELNLSSLELGDSALYFCATGPGGYNEQFFGPGTRLTVL.

The chain recombines TRBV15 with TRBJ1-6; D uncertain. V shed 5 bases and J shed 10 bases, with 12 bases lying between them. The V gene's germline CDR1 is LNHNV and CDR2 YYDKDF (reference sequence). This CDR3 has 13 amino acids. The CDR3 sequence: CATSLERRSPLHF. DNA of the CDR3: TGTGCCACCAGCTTGGAGCGGAGATCACCCCTCCACTTT.

The rearrangement links TRBV7-9 to TRBJ2-7; 10 bases line up with TRBD2. The germline gives CDR1 SEHNR, CDR2 FQNEAQ (reference sequence). Trimming removed 5 bases from V and 4 bases from J; junction bases left unmatched: 8. The CDR3 is made up of 15 amino acids. DNA for the CDR3: TGTGCCAGCAGCCCCAAGACTAGCGGGTTTTACGAGCAGTACTTC. This translates into CASSPKTSGFYEQYF.

This clone appeared a single time. The V gene is TRBV6-6, the J gene TRBJ2-1; D uncertain. The germline V and J ends were trimmed by 5 bases and 9 bases, with 14 bases remaining between them. Germline values: CDR1 MNHNY, CDR2 SVGAGI (reference sequence). The CDR3 extends over 13 amino acids. The CDR3 DNA reads as TGTGCCAGCAGTGAGTACTTAAACCGTGAGCAGTTCTTC. The encoded protein is CASSEYLNREQFF.

CDR3 nucleotides: TGTGCCAGCAGCTTAGACATAGCGGGAGGGGTGTTTCGTGCAGATACGCAGTATTTT. Translating gives CASSLDIAGGVFRADTQYF. This chain joins TRBV11-2 and TRBJ2-3, with 11 bases matching TRBD2. The germline V gene has CDR1 SGHAT and CDR2 FQNNGV. After removal of 0 bases from V and 4 bases from J, the junction contained 12 bases not matched to a gene. The length of the CDR3 is 19 residues.

This chain joins TRBV5-4 and TRBJ1-2, with D maybe TRBD1 (5 bases). The V end lost 4 bases, the J end lost 4 bases, and 17 bases lay between the germline ends. The CDR3 totals 15 residues. CDR1 is SGHNT and CDR2 is YYREEE in the germline V gene (reference sequence). CDR3 coding DNA: TGTGCCAGCAGCCAAAAATCAGGGTACCGCTATGGCTACACCTTC. Protein: CASSQKSGYRYGYTF. Supplemented by reference TRBV5-4 and TRBJ1-2, the full variable domain reads ETGVTQSPTHLIKTRGQQVTLRCSSQSGHNTVSWYQQALGQGPQFIFQYYREEENGRGNFPPRFSGLQFPNYSSELNVNALELDDSALYLCASSQKSGYRYGYTFGSGTRLTVV.

The sample holds one count of this clone. This rearrangement joins TRBV10-3 to TRBJ2-5; a possible D gene is TRBD2 (5 bases). Deletions cut 0 bases from V and 7 bases from J, with 12 bases between. CDR1 ENHRY and CDR2 SYGVKD come from the germline V gene. The CDR3 totals 14 residues. CDR3 in amino acids: CAISESGGFGTQYF. Here the CDR3 DNA reads TGTGCCATCAGTGAGTCAGGCGGGTTCGGGACCCAGTACTTC.

This clone was observed a handful of times. The chain couples TRBV2 to TRBJ1-2; 11 nucleotides line up with TRBD1. The CDR3 loop spans 12 amino acids. The junction had 2 bases not matched to a gene; V was cut back by 8 bases and J by 6 bases. Germline V gene data show CDR1 as SNHLY and CDR2 as FYNNEI. CDR3 nucleotides: TGTGCCAGCGGACAGGGGGCACATGGCTACACCTTC. This codes for CASGQGAHGYTF.

The chain employs TRBV6-5 and TRBJ2-2; 7 nucleotides match TRBD2. Germline CDR1 MNHEY, CDR2 SVGAGI. Trimming removed 9 bases from V and 4 bases from J; junction bases left unmatched: 5. The CDR3 covers 13 residues. CDR3 sequence reads: CASSRGVTGELFF. As DNA, the CDR3 is TGTGCCAGTAGCCGGGGGGTCACCGGGGAGCTGTTTTTT.

The rearrangement links TRBV29-1 to TRBJ1-2; TRBD1 matches 9 bases. The V segment lost 4 bases and the J segment 2 bases; nucleotides outside the gene matches: 11. There are 16 residues in the CDR3. Germline CDR1 SQVTM, CDR2 ANQGSEA. In nucleotides, the CDR3 is TGCAGCGTTGCGAGTGGGTTGGGACAGGGAAACTATGGCTACACCTTC. Translating gives CSVASGLGQGNYGYTF.

The gene calls are TRBV7-6 and TRBJ2-2; 9 bases are a match to TRBD1. J was trimmed by 1 base and V by 5 bases; bases with no gene match: 2. Germline V lookup: CDR1 SGHVS, CDR2 FNYEAQ. This CDR3 comprises 15 residues. The CDR3 region is CASSPDRGNTGELFF. The CDR3, as DNA: TGTGCCAGCAGCCCGGACAGGGGGAACACCGGGGAGCTGTTTTTT.

The rearrangement links TRBV15 to TRBJ1-5; no reliable D call. Trimming shortened V by 1 base and J by 0 bases, and 10 bases separated the two germline ends. The CDR3 runs to 16 residues. CDR1 and CDR2 (germline): LNHNV, YYDKDF (reference sequence). The CDR3 is CATSRGEGLSNQPQHF. Here the CDR3 DNA reads TGTGCCACCAGCAGAGGGGAGGGTCTTAGCAATCAGCCCCAGCATTTT.

This chain links TRBV4-2 with TRBJ1-4; no reliable D call. Germline CDR1 and CDR2: LGHNA and YNFKEQ. The CDR3 has 17 residues. With 1 base removed from V and 0 bases from J, the gap between germline ends came to 12 bases. CDR3 DNA sequence: TGTGCCAGCAGCCAAGTCGCGCGCAGCGCAACTAATGAAAAACTGTTTTTT. This translates into CASSQVARSATNEKLFF.

The rearrangement uses TRBV5-1 and TRBJ2-2, with TRBD1 identical over 7 bases. The CDR3 totals 16 residues. V lost 1 base to trimming and J lost 0 bases; unmatched junction nucleotides: 3. The germline CDR1 and CDR2 sequences are SGHRS and YFSETQ. The CDR3, as DNA: TGCGCCAGCAGCTTGACCCAGGGGGCGAACACCGGGGAGCTGTTTTTT. Residues: CASSLTQGANTGELFF.

Only a few counts were recorded for this clone. The J gene is TRBJ1-2, the V gene TRBV4-2; TRBD1 might be the D (6 bases). Per germline, CDR1 LGHNA and CDR2 YNFKEQ. This CDR3 contains 15 residues. The V end was cut by 0 bases, the J end by 5 bases, with 13 bases between. The CDR3 here is CASSQDTGGRYGYTF. The CDR3 bases are TGTGCCAGCAGCCAAGATACGGGGGGCCGGTATGGCTACACCTTC.

V gene TRBV19 combines with J gene TRBJ2-7; D gene uncertain. Trimming took off 3 bases at V and 3 bases at J, with 12 bases between the two ends. Per germline, CDR1 LNHDA and CDR2 SQIVND (reference sequence). The length of the CDR3 is 14 residues. CDR3 sequence (DNA): TGTGCCAGTAGTATGGCCCAGGTCGGCTACGAGCAGTACTTC. This translates into CASSMAQVGYEQYF.

The gene calls are TRBV19 and TRBJ1-1; D uncertain. Trimming removed 7 bases at V and 7 bases at J, with 16 bases between. Germline V gene data show CDR1 as LNHDA and CDR2 as SQIVND (reference sequence). CDR3 length: 13 amino acids. The DNA of the CDR3 is TGTGCCAGTACCCCCCCAACAGAGCTTGAAGCTTTCTTT. Translating gives CASTPPTELEAFF.

The genes are TRBV18 and TRBJ1-4; 10 bases align to TRBD1. The germline V gene has CDR1 KGHSH and CDR2 LQKENI. V lost 6 bases to trimming and J lost 8 bases; unmatched junction nucleotides: 9. This CDR3 spans 15 amino acids. The CDR3 sequence is CASSEPGQGREKLFF. The CDR3 DNA reads TGTGCCAGCTCCGAACCGGGACAGGGGAGAGAAAAACTGTTTTTT.

The chain employs TRBV25-1 and TRBJ2-3; 11 bases are shared with TRBD2. This CDR3 region has 16 residues. V gave up 2 bases and J gave up 5 bases; unmatched junction bases: 6. Looked up from germline, CDR1 is MGHDK and CDR2 is SYGVNS. CDR3 in amino acids: CASSEGSGGVEDTQYF. CDR3 nucleotide sequence: TGTGCCAGCAGTGAAGGTAGCGGGGGGGTTGAAGATACGCAGTATTTT. Together with reference TRBV25-1 and TRBJ2-3, the CDR3 gives the full variable domain: EADIYQTPRYLVIGTGKKITLECSQTMGHDKMYWYQQDPGMELHLIHYSYGVNSTEKGDLSSESTVSRIRTEHFPLTLESARPSHTSQYLCASSEGSGGVEDTQYFGPGTRLTVL.

The V gene is TRBV6-5, the J gene TRBJ1-3; 7 bases are a match to TRBD1. The germline gives CDR1 MNHEY, CDR2 SVGAGI. The V and J ends lost 0 bases and 4 bases, in that order; junction bases with no gene match: 6. The CDR3 spans 16 residues. For the CDR3, the DNA is TGTGCCAGCAGTTACTCGAAGGGGGCGCCAGGAAACACCATATATTTT. This translates into CASSYSKGAPGNTIYF.